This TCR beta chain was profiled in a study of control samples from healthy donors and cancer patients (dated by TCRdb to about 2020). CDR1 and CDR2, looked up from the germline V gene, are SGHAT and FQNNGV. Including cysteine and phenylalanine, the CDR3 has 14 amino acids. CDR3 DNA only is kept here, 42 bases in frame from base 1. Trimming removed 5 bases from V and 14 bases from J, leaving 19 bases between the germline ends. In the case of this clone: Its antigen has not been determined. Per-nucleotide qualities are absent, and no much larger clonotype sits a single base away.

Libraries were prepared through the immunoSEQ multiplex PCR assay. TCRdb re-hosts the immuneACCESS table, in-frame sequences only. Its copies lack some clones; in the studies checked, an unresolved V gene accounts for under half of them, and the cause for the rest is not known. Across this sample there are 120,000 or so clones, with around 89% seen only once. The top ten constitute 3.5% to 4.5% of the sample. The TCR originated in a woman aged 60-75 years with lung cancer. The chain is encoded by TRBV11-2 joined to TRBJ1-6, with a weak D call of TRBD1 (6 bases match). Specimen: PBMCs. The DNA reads TGTGCCAGCAGCCCGCTTGGGCAGGGGAGGACCCTCCACTTT. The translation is CASSPLGQGRTLHF.